The 29 T cell receptor beta chains below come from one sample, sequenced in a study of blood T cell repertoires in COVID-19. Generated by immunoSEQ multiplex PCR, the TCRdb table keeps only in-frame clones and is missing some. This table has around 95,000 clones, more than 70% appearing once. Sequenced input: peripheral blood. These receptors were taken from a human donor in a cohort sampled during active COVID-19.

There are a few counts of this clone. This chain uses TRBV2 with TRBJ1-2; D call uncertain. Germline lookup yields CDR1 SNHLY and CDR2 FYNNEI. The germline V and J ends were trimmed by 3 bases and 7 bases, with 18 bases remaining between them. The CDR3 spans 15 residues. DNA for the CDR3: TGTGCCAGCAGTGACCTGGACTCCTCTCCGGGTGGCTACACCTTC. The encoded protein is CASSDLDSSPGGYTF.

Only a few counts were recorded for this clone. The chain joins TRBV5-4 to TRBJ2-7, with D perhaps matching TRBD1 (6 bases). V was shortened by 4 bases and J by 6 bases, with 14 bases between the two germline ends. The CDR3 has 13 residues. Germline CDR1 is SGHNT and CDR2 is YYREEE (reference sequence). The CDR3 coding sequence is TGTGCCAGCAGCCAACAGGGAACTTCCGAGCAGTACTTC. It translates to CASSQQGTSEQYF.

The chain is built from TRBV19 and TRBJ2-2; 10 positions agree with TRBD2. V gave up 0 bases and J gave up 7 bases; unmatched junction bases: 8. This CDR3 comprises 17 residues. Germline loops: CDR1 LNHDA, CDR2 SQIVND (reference sequence). The CDR3 coding sequence is TGTGCCAGTAGTATAGATCGGGCTAGCGGGGGAAACGGGGAGCTGTTTTTT. As protein: CASSIDRASGGNGELFF.

This clone was recorded once. The chain employs TRBV7-2 and TRBJ2-5; a weak D match, TRBD2 (5 bases). Trimming removed 1 base at V and 5 bases at J, with 11 bases between. Germline CDR1 reads SGHTA; CDR2 reads FQGNSA. The CDR3 contains 14 residues. The CDR3 spells CASSLGTPGETQYF. The CDR3 DNA is TGTGCCAGCAGCTTAGGGACCCCGGGGGAGACCCAGTACTTC.

The chain recombines TRBV5-6 with TRBJ1-2; D ambiguous. CDR3 length: 12 residues. Germline CDR1 reads SGHDT; CDR2 reads YYEEEE. Trimming removed 1 base from V and 8 bases from J, with 9 bases in between. The CDR3 loop reads CASSLFAEGYTF. CDR3 DNA: TGTGCCAGCAGCTTGTTCGCGGAGGGCTACACCTTC.

This clone was seen a handful of times. The chain combines TRBV3-1 (or the pseudogene TRBV3-2) with TRBJ1-5; no clear D gene. This CDR3 is 15 amino acids long. Trimming shortened V by 0 bases and J by 3 bases, and 9 bases separated the two germline ends. Germline CDR1 is LGHDT and CDR2 is YNNKEL (reference sequence). Here the CDR3 reads CASSQDTYSNQPQHF. For the CDR3, the DNA is TGTGCCAGCAGCCAAGACACTTACTCCAATCAGCCCCAGCATTTT.

The V and J genes are TRBV7-9 and TRBJ1-2; TRBD1 might be the D (5 bases). Looked up from germline, CDR1 is SEHNR and CDR2 is FQNEAQ (reference sequence). The V end was cut by 4 bases, the J end by 4 bases, with 7 bases between. The CDR3 loop spans 12 amino acids. CDR3 DNA sequence: TGTGCCAGCAGCTCAGACAGCTATGGCTACACCTTC. Translating gives CASSSDSYGYTF.

The chain couples TRBV5-5 to TRBJ2-5, with D possibly matching TRBD1 (6 bases). The germline gives CDR1 SGHKS, CDR2 YYEKEE (reference sequence). The CDR3 is made up of 15 amino acids. Trimming stripped 1 base from V and 1 base from J, with 11 bases between. CDR3 region: CASSLIKGGQETQYF. CDR3 coding DNA: TGTGCCAGCAGCTTGATTAAAGGGGGCCAAGAGACCCAGTACTTC.

A few counts support this clone. The chain carries TRBV7-9 and TRBJ1-2; no definite D call. CDR1 and CDR2 from the germline V gene are SEHNR and FQNEAQ (reference sequence). V lost 5 bases and J 2 bases, leaving 12 bases between the germline ends. This CDR3 has 14 amino acids. The CDR3 loop reads CASSRLGGNYGYTF. Here the CDR3 DNA reads TGTGCCAGCAGCCGGCTGGGAGGGAACTATGGCTACACCTTC.

This sequence joins TRBV11-2 and TRBJ2-3; the match to TRBD1 covers 10 bases. Germline loops: CDR1 SGHAT, CDR2 FQNNGV. With 4 bases clipped from V and 4 bases from J, the junction kept 17 bases outside the gene matches. This CDR3 is 19 amino acids long. CDR3 residues: CASSSRGGIGTGVPDTQYF. The CDR3 DNA reads as TGTGCCAGCAGCTCCCGAGGGGGGATTGGGACAGGGGTCCCAGATACGCAGTATTTT.

V and J are TRBV27 and TRBJ2-7; 7 positions match TRBD2. CDR1 and CDR2 (germline): MNHEY, SMNVEV (reference sequence). The V segment lost 0 bases and the J segment 2 bases; nucleotides outside the gene matches: 7. CDR3 length equals 16 residues. CDR3 sequence: CASSLSGGGGTYEQYF. The CDR3 region has the DNA TGTGCCAGCAGTTTATCGGGGGGGGGAGGCACCTACGAGCAGTACTTC.

A few counts support this clone. The J gene is TRBJ1-6, the V gene TRBV14, with D possibly TRBD1 on 6 matching bases. Per germline, CDR1 SGHDN and CDR2 FVKESK. V lost 4 bases to trimming and J lost 2 bases, with 12 bases between them. The length of the CDR3 is 16 residues. The CDR3 protein is CASSREGHTYNSPLHF. The CDR3 nucleotides are TGTGCCAGCAGCCGTGAGGGACACACCTATAATTCACCCCTCCACTTT.

In regard to this clone: This same CDR3 is encoded by further DNA sequences in the sample. This sequence joins TRBV18 and TRBJ1-4; 8 nucleotides line up with TRBD1. V gave up 3 bases and J gave up 5 bases; unmatched junction bases: 5. The CDR3 consists of 15 residues. Looked up from germline, CDR1 is KGHSH and CDR2 is LQKENI. For the CDR3, the DNA is TGTGCCAGCTCACCCCGGGGACAGGCGAATGAAAAACTGTTTTTT. Translation: CASSPRGQANEKLFF. Supplemented by reference TRBV18 and TRBJ1-4, the full variable domain reads NAGVMQNPRHLVRRRGQEARLRCSPMKGHSHVYWYRQLPEEGLKFMVYLQKENIIDESGMPKERFSAEFPKEGPSILRIQQVVRGDSAAYFCASSPRGQANEKLFFGSGTQLSVL.

The chain uses TRBV18 and TRBJ2-3; D possibly corresponds to TRBD2 (7 bases). Germline loops: CDR1 KGHSH, CDR2 LQKENI. The CDR3 contains 17 residues. V was clipped by 4 bases and J by 1 base, with 18 bases between them. This CDR3 is CASSLRAQGGGTDTQYF. The CDR3 nucleotides are TGTGCCAGCTCACTACGGGCACAGGGAGGGGGCACAGATACGCAGTATTTT. The entire variable domain, with the rest obtained from reference TRBV18 and TRBJ2-3, is as follows: NAGVMQNPRHLVRRRGQEARLRCSPMKGHSHVYWYRQLPEEGLKFMVYLQKENIIDESGMPKERFSAEFPKEGPSILRIQQVVRGDSAAYFCASSLRAQGGGTDTQYFGPGTRLTVL.

The V gene is TRBV29-1, the J gene TRBJ2-3; 10 nucleotides agree with TRBD2. The germline V gene has CDR1 SQVTM and CDR2 ANQGSEA. The V gene end was trimmed by 5 bases and the J gene end by 4 bases; junction bases not matched to a gene: 3. The CDR3 is 13 residues long. The CDR3 bases are TGCAGCGTTAAGCGGGAGGGCCCAGATACGCAGTATTTT. Protein: CSVKREGPDTQYF.

V gene TRBV5-6 combines with J gene TRBJ1-1; D might be TRBD1 (5 bases). CDR3 length equals 15 residues. The V and J ends lost 0 bases and 1 base respectively, with 10 bases between them. Per germline, CDR1 SGHDT and CDR2 YYEEEE. CDR3 nucleotide sequence: TGTGCCAGCAGCTTGGGGCAGGGATGGAACACTGAAGCTTTCTTT. Its protein is CASSLGQGWNTEAFF.

The chain is built from TRBV6-5 and TRBJ2-5, with D perhaps TRBD1 (6 bases). Germline V gene lookup returns CDR1 MNHEY and CDR2 SVGAGI. The CDR3 spans 14 residues. V lost 6 bases to trimming and J lost 6 bases, with 17 bases between them. The CDR3 nucleotides read TGTGCCAGCAGCACGGACAGTAGGGTAAAGACCCAGTACTTC. It specifies CASSTDSRVKTQYF.

The chain couples TRBV30 to TRBJ2-1, with 8 bases that match TRBD2. The V gene end was trimmed by 4 bases and the J gene end by 4 bases; junction bases not matched to a gene: 9. The germline V gene encodes CDR1 GTSNPN and CDR2 SVGIG (reference sequence). The CDR3 consists of 15 residues. The CDR3 nucleotides read TGTGCCTGGACTTGGGCTAGCGGGCAATACAATGAGCAGTTCTTC. This sequence encodes CAWTWASGQYNEQFF.

This chain joins TRBV5-1 and TRBJ2-1; weak D call: TRBD2 (6 bases). V was cut by 6 bases and J by 5 bases, with 15 bases left in between. CDR1 is SGHRS, CDR2 YFSETQ, per germline. The CDR3 has 14 amino acids. CDR3 amino acids: CASNPGLANNEQFF. The CDR3 nucleotides read TGCGCCAGCAACCCGGGACTCGCCAACAATGAGCAGTTCTTC.

The CDR3 region is CASRNRGGAYEQYF. The CDR3 DNA reads as TGTGCCAGCAGAAACAGGGGGGGAGCCTACGAGCAGTACTTC. This rearrangement joins TRBV5-6 to TRBJ2-7, with D maybe TRBD1 (8 bases). The V end was cut by 5 bases, the J end by 2 bases, with 14 bases between. This CDR3 spans 14 amino acids. Germline V gene lookup returns CDR1 SGHDT and CDR2 YYEEEE.

The genes are TRBV7-6 and TRBJ2-1, with 10 positions matching TRBD2. Germline loops: CDR1 SGHVS, CDR2 FNYEAQ. Unmatched junction bases numbered 6, after V lost 0 bases and J lost 7 bases. This CDR3 has 16 amino acids. The DNA for the CDR3 is TGTGCCAGCAGCTTAGCTCTAGCGGGAGTCTTTAATGAGCAGTTCTTC. Translated, it gives CASSLALAGVFNEQFF.

V and J are TRBV6-2 or TRBV6-3 and TRBJ2-7; D uncertain. This CDR3 region has 16 residues. Between the trimmed V and J ends, which lost 1 base and 1 base, there was a span of 14 bases. The germline V gene has CDR1 MNHEY and CDR2 SVGEGT. The CDR3, as DNA: TGTGCCAGCAGTTACTGGAGAACCCTGGATTCCTACGAGCAGTACTTC. Its translation: CASSYWRTLDSYEQYF.

The chain carries TRBV27 and TRBJ2-3, with TRBD2 identical over 16 bases. Germline assignment: CDR1 MNHEY and CDR2 SMNVEV (reference sequence). The CDR3 is 15 amino acids. V shed 10 bases, J shed 14 bases, and the junction held 15 bases outside the gene matches. The DNA of the CDR3 is TGTGCCACTAGGTCGGCGGGACTAGCGGGAGGGGATCGGTATTTT. Translation gives CATRSAGLAGGDRYF.

CDR3 coding DNA: TGTGCCAGCAGTGAACAGGGGGCGTCCGGGGAGCTGTTTTTT. Its translation: CASSEQGASGELFF. The V gene is TRBV28, the J gene TRBJ2-2, with 9 positions matching TRBD1. CDR1 and CDR2 (germline): MDHEN, SYDVKM. With 5 bases clipped from V and 6 bases from J, the junction kept 4 bases outside the gene matches. There are 14 residues in the CDR3.

This clone was recorded a few times. V and J are TRBV6-5 and TRBJ2-7; tentatively, D is TRBD2 (7 bases). CDR1 and CDR2 from the germline V gene are MNHEY and SVGAGI. There are 15 residues in the CDR3. V was trimmed by 6 bases and J by 1 base, leaving 16 bases between them. CDR3 DNA: TGTGCCAGCAGAGGGGGGGCTAGCAGTTCCTACGAGCAGTACTTC. It specifies CASRGGASSSYEQYF.

V and J are TRBV12-5 and TRBJ2-7, with TRBD2 identical over 7 bases. The trim removed 1 base at V and 2 bases at J, leaving 5 bases unmatched. The CDR3 loop spans 15 amino acids. Germline V lookup: CDR1 LGHNT, CDR2 FRNRAP. The CDR3 spells CASGLGEGRTYEQYF. DNA of the CDR3: TGTGCTAGTGGTTTGGGGGAGGGTAGAACCTACGAGCAGTACTTC.

J is TRBJ2-1 and V is TRBV6-2 or TRBV6-3, with no clear D. Trimming left V 5 bases short and J 4 bases short, with 3 bases between. The CDR3 runs to 11 residues. Germline CDR1 reads MNHEY; CDR2 reads SVGEGT. As DNA, the CDR3 is TGTGCCAGCAGTACATACAATGAGCAGTTCTTC. Translating it yields CASSTYNEQFF.

This chain uses TRBV25-1 with TRBJ1-3; no definite D call. This CDR3 is built from 15 residues. CDR1 and CDR2 from the germline V gene are MGHDK and SYGVNS. V dropped 3 bases and J dropped 0 bases, with 9 bases sitting between them. The CDR3 DNA is TGTGCCAGCAGTGACAGGTTCTACTCTGGAAACACCATATATTTT. Encoded protein: CASSDRFYSGNTIYF.

This clone has only one observation. CDR3 amino acids: CASSPGQGAFGYTF. The CDR3 DNA follows: TGTGCCAGCAGCCCCGGACAGGGGGCATTTGGCTACACCTTC. The V and J genes are TRBV3-1 (or the pseudogene TRBV3-2) and TRBJ1-2, with TRBD1 matching over 11 bases. This CDR3 is built from 14 residues. CDR1 is LGHDT and CDR2 is YNNKEL in the germline V gene (reference sequence). After removal of 4 bases from V and 7 bases from J, the junction contained 5 bases not matched to a gene.